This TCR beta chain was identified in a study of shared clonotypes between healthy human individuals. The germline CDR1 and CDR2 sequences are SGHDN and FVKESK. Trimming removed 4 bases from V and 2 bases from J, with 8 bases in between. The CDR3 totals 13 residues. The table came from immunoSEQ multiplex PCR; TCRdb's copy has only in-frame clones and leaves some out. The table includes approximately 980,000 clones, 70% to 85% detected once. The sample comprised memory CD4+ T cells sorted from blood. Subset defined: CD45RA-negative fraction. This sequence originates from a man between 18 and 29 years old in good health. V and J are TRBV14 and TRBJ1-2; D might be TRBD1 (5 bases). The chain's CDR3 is CASSLRQNYGYTF. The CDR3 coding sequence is TGTGCCAGCAGCCTACGACAGAACTATGGCTACACCTTC.